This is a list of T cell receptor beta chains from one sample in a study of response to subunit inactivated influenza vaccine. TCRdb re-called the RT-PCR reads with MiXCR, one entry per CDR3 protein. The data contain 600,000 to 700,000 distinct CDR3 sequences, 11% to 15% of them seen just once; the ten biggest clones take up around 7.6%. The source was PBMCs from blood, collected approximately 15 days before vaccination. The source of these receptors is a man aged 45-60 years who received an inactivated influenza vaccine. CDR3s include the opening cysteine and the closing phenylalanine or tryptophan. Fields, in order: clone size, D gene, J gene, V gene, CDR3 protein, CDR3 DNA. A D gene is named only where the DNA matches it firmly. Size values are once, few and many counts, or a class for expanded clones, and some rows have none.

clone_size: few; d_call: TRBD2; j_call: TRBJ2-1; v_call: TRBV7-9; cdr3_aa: CASSPWGGGNNEQFF; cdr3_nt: TGTGCCAGCAGCCCCTGGGGGGGGGGAAACAATGAGCAGTTCTTC
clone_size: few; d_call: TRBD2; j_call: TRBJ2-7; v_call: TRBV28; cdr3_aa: CASRPTSGGAPYEQYF; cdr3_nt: TGTGCCAGCAGGCCTACTAGCGGGGGGGCCCCCTACGAGCAGTACTTC
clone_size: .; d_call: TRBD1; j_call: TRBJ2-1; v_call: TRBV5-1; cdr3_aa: CASSLAVTGAGEQFF; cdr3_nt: TGCGCCAGCAGCTTGGCGGTGACAGGGGCGGGGGAGCAGTTCTTC
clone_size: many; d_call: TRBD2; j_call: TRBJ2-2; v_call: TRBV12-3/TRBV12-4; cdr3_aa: CASSRDYANTGELFF; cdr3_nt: TGTGCCAGCAGCAGGGACTACGCGAACACCGGGGAGCTGTTTTTT
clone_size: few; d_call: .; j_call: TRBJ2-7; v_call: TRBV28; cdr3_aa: CASSSDSSPYYEQYF; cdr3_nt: TGTGCCAGCAGTTCGGACTCAAGCCCCTACTACGAGCAGTACTTC
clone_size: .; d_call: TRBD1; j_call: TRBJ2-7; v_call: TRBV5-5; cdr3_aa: CASSFFAGDRGPYEQYF; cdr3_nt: TGTGCCAGCAGCTTCTTCGCCGGGGACAGGGGACCCTACGAGCAGTACTTC
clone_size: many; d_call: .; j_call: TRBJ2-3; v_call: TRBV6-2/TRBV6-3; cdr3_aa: CASSYVQGEVSDTQYF; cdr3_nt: TGTGCCAGCAGTTACGTACAGGGAGAGGTTTCAGATACGCAGTATTTT
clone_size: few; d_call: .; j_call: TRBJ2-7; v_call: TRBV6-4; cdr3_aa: CASTPLPDYEQYF; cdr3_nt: TGTGCCAGCACGCCTTTGCCCGACTACGAGCAGTACTTC
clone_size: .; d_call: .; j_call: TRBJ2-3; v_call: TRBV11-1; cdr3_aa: CASSRRGFDTDTQYF; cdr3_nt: TGTGCCAGCAGCAGACGGGGATTCGACACAGATACGCAGTATTTT
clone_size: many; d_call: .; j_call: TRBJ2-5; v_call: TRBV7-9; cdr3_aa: CASSSAAETQYF; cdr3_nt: TGTGCCAGCAGTTCTGCCGCAGAGACCCAGTACTTC
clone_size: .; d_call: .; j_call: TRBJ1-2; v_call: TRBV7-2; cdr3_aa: CASSLSQGINYGYTF; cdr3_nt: TGTGCCAGCAGCTTAAGCCAGGGGATCAACTATGGCTACACCTTC
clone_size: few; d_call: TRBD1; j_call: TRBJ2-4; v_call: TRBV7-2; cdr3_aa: CASSTDRESIQYF; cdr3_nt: TGTGCCAGCAGCACCGACAGGGAGTCCATTCAGTACTTC
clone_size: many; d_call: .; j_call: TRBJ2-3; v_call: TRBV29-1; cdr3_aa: CSARDGTIDTQYF; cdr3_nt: TGCAGCGCCCGGGACGGGACGATAGATACGCAGTATTTT
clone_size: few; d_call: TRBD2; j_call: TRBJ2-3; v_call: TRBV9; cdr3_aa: CASSPNHGTSGKEYF; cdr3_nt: TGTGCCAGCAGCCCAAACCACGGGACTAGCGGGAAGGAGTATTTT
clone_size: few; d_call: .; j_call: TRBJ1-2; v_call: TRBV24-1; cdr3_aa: CATSDFSGSCTF; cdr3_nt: TGTGCCACCAGTGACTTTTCGGGATCTTGCACCTTC
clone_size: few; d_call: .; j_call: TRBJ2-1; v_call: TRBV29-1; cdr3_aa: CSVEDVAVGPYNEQFF; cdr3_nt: TGCAGCGTTGAGGATGTAGCGGTTGGTCCCTACAATGAGCAGTTCTTC
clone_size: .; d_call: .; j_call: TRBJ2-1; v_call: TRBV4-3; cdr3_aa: CASSQVSGGAPREQFF; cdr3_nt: TGCGCCAGCAGCCAAGTCTCCGGCGGGGCCCCGAGGGAGCAGTTCTTC
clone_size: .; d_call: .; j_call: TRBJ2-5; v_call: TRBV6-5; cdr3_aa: CASSYSGRVWETQYF; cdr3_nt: TGTGCCAGCAGTTACTCCGGCAGGGTTTGGGAGACCCAGTACTTC
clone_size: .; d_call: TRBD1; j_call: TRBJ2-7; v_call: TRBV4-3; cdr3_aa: CASSQTQGALSYEQYF; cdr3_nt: TGCGCCAGCAGCCAAACCCAGGGGGCTTTAAGCTACGAGCAGTACTTC
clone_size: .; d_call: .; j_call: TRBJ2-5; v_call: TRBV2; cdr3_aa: CASSERQKETQYF; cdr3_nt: TGTGCCAGCAGTGAAAGGCAGAAAGAGACCCAGTACTTC
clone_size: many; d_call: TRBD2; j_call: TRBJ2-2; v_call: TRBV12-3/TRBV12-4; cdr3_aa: CASSRDASGPTGELFF; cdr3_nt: TGTGCCAGCAGCCGAGACGCTAGCGGGCCCACCGGGGAGCTGTTTTTT
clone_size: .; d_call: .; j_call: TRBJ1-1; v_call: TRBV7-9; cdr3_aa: CASSLLDGTNTEAFF; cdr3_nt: TGTGCCAGCAGCTTACTAGACGGGACCAACACTGAAGCTTTCTTT
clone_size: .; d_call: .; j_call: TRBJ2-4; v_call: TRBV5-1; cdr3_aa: CASSLDLNIQYF; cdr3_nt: TGCGCCAGCAGCTTAGACTTAAACATTCAGTACTTC
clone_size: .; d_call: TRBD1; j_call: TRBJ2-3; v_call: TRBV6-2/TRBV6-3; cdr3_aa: CASSKADRARTDTQYF; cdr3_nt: TGTGCCAGCAGCAAAGCAGACAGGGCCCGCACAGATACGCAGTATTTT